This TCR beta chain is from a study of Graves' ophthalmopathy and Graves' hyperthyroidism (dated by TCRdb to 2017 to 2018). Looking at the study overall: Peripheral blood was collected at initial diagnosis, prior to any treatment. In total, 135 blood samples were TCR-sequenced: approximately 42 ophthalmopathy, approximately 75 hyperthyroidism and some 17 hyperthyroidism-to-ophthalmopathy patients. To tell Graves' ophthalmopathy apart from Graves' hyperthyroidism, and to predict which patients would progress to ophthalmopathy, the study relied on TCR beta repertoire signatures. A discovery set of 90 to 100 patients (around 44 ophthalmopathy, approximately 58 stable hyperthyroidism) was enrolled to explore V-J signatures distinguishing ophthalmopathy from hyperthyroidism. For independent validation, a separate cohort was made up of about 18 hyperthyroidism patients plus 17 patients who later progressed from hyperthyroidism to ophthalmopathy. Following sample collection, hyperthyroidism patients were given methimazole at a starting dose of 30 mg daily, and ophthalmopathy patients were given high-dose intravenous methylprednisolone. In roughly 6 hyperthyroidism patients, the T-cell repertoire of thyroid tissue was compared with the T-cell repertoire of blood. The approximately 100 discovery patients were divided at random into training and test sets in a 7:3 ratio. What the work shows at the level of the full study, not this receptor alone: Most expanded thyroid clonotypes with frequency above 0.001 were also detected in blood, suggesting blood repertoires may reflect the thyroid immune response. In validation, the model predicted ophthalmopathy progression with about 64% sensitivity and approximately 72% specificity; more than ten predicted patients were CT-confirmed with GO in a median of about 6.1 months. In cross-validation, the 13-signature model distinguished ophthalmopathy from stable hyperthyroidism with around 86% sensitivity and about 81% specificity, while in the test set the corresponding values were about 79% and 69%. No statistical method was used to predetermine the sample size, and group allocation was not hidden from the investigators.

TCR beta CDR3 regions were amplified from RNA transcripts for repertoire sequencing. The first round was an RT-PCR using HTBI primers with the Qiagen OneStep RT-PCR kit, and this first round was followed by a second-round multiplex PCR, then size selection and purification. Sequencing of the libraries was carried out on an Illumina HiSeq2000 in paired-end mode with 100 bp reads. Under the source paper's analysis protocol: SOAPnuke was used to process the reads, removing any read that contained adapters or uncalled bases, had a mean Phred below 15, or lacked an exact match to the constant primer or identifier. COPE v1.2.5 was used to merge the high-quality paired reads. Clonotypes were defined as unique nucleotide sequences and were aligned to IMGT TRB V, D and J references using MiTCR v1.1. The analysis was limited to V-J combinations with a frequency above 0.0001, which together covered 99.2% of the repertoires. A TCR clonal expansion and chaos score per V-J combination was defined as the ratio of F50 clonal expansion to chaos observed in the TCRdist matrix. Welch's t-statistics and random forest were used to narrow the features down to more than 10 V-J combinations, which were then fed into a naive Bayes classifier. The Morisita-Horn index was used to measure how similar the thyroid and blood repertoires were. The public sequencing data were trimmed at Q25 with fastp and processed into clonotypes with MiXCR by TCRdb, which kept only in-frame beta chains. A single entry per CDR3 protein holds the most common genes and DNA from its merged rows. The V and J calls and clone size come from TCRdb's table, not from the authors' own analysis. This sample gives fewer than 400,000 distinct CDR3 sequences in total; about a sixth of them show up just once. The ten largest clones add up to around 1.6% of the sample.

This clonotype was picked up many times. Its antigen remains unidentified. Base qualities are not recorded, but no much larger clone differs from it by a single base. Ophthalmopathy patients were characterized by moderately to severely active disease, a Clinical Activity Score of at least 3, a NOSPECS grade of at least 4, and a disease duration under 3 months. Anyone with other autoimmune diseases, uncontrolled infections, pregnancy or lactation was excluded from the study. Diagnosis was based on clinical symptoms, serum thyroxine, TRAb, thyroid ultrasound and orbital computed tomography. Using Ficoll-Paque density gradient centrifugation, PBMCs were isolated from 10 ml of fresh peripheral blood. Trizol reagent was used to extract the total RNA, and its quality was then checked on an Agilent 2100 Bioanalyzer. The junction shows trimming of 7 bases on V and 5 bases on J, and the gene matches do not reach 11 bases of it. The germline V gene specifies KGHDR as CDR1 and SFDVKD as CDR2. The CDR3, cysteine through phenylalanine, is 15 amino acids long. CDR3 DNA is the only sequence kept; it has 45 bases, read in frame from the first base.

The chain is made from TRBV24-1 and TRBJ2-5, and TRBD1 matches 8 of the central bases. The receptor was derived from a woman aged 18-29 years with Graves' ophthalmopathy. Donor details come from another sample of the same person, matched by shared clones. The sequenced sample was peripheral blood. This receptor has the CDR3 CATSGNRGSLETQYF. The nucleotides read TGTGCCACCAGCGGAAACAGGGGGAGTTTGGAGACCCAGTACTTC.